The 32 T cell receptor beta chains below come from one sample, sequenced in a study of T cells in Graves' hyperthyroidism and ophthalmopathy. TCR beta CDR3 regions were amplified from RNA. The HTBI primer set was used in a first-round RT-PCR of the TCR CDR3. TCRdb used MiXCR to reprocess the multiplex PCR reads, holding one entry per CDR3 protein. The sample holds more than 550,000 distinct CDR3 sequences, just under 45% seen once. The sequenced sample was peripheral blood or thyroid tissue (not recorded which). Every receptor here comes from an adult man with Graves' disease, either hyperthyroidism or ophthalmopathy (not recorded which).

This clonotype has at least ten counts. V gene TRBV6-1 combines with J gene TRBJ1-1; no firm D call. There are 14 residues in the CDR3. The ends were cut back, 3 bases at V and 1 base at J, with 9 bases in the middle. Germline V CDR1 and CDR2: MNHNS, SASEGT. For the CDR3, the DNA is TGTGCCAGCAGTGAGACTGGGCCGAACACTGAAGCTTTCTTT. Its translation: CASSETGPNTEAFF.

The chain is built from TRBV7-9 and TRBJ1-3, with D possibly matching TRBD1 (5 bases). V was clipped by 6 bases and J by 1 base, with 16 bases between them. The CDR3 is 16 amino acids. The germline gives CDR1 SEHNR, CDR2 FQNEAQ (reference sequence). The DNA of the CDR3 is TGTGCCAGCAGTTCGGCGGGGCAACGGTCTGGAAACACCATATATTTT. Its translation: CASSSAGQRSGNTIYF.

This clonotype was detected many times. The genes are TRBV11-2 and TRBJ1-2; no firm D call. The V end lost 1 base, the J end lost 7 bases, and 7 bases lay between the germline ends. Per the germline V gene, CDR1 is SGHAT and CDR2 is FQNNGV. The length of the CDR3 is 12 residues. CDR3 coding DNA: TGTGCCAGCAGCTTAGTCCTGGGTGGCTACACCTTC. This translates into CASSLVLGGYTF.

The gene calls are TRBV6-6 and TRBJ2-7; D possibly uses TRBD1 or TRBD2 (5 bases each). The CDR3 loop spans 13 amino acids. V lost 7 bases to trimming and J lost 5 bases, with 15 bases between them. Germline-derived CDR1 and CDR2 are MNHNY and SVGAGI (reference sequence). CDR3 region: CASNGAVTDEQYF. Here the CDR3 DNA reads TGTGCCAGCAACGGGGCGGTCACGGACGAGCAGTACTTC.

The table lists this clonotype with many counts. The V and J genes are TRBV29-1 and TRBJ1-4; TRBD1 agrees at 10 bases. Germline loops: CDR1 SQVTM, CDR2 ANQGSEA. Losses at the gene ends were 6 bases for V and 8 bases for J; bases not matched to a gene: 6. This CDR3 comprises 13 residues. Written as DNA, the CDR3 is TGCAGCGTGGTGACAGGGGGCGTCGAAAAACTGTTTTTT. Its translation: CSVVTGGVEKLFF.

There are a few counts of this clonotype. The rearrangement joins TRBV7-2 to TRBJ2-5; 8 positions agree with TRBD1. V trimming: 3 bases; J trimming: 0 bases; junction bases outside the gene matches: 3. The CDR3 contains 15 residues. Germline V lookup: CDR1 SGHTA, CDR2 FQGNSA. CDR3 sequence: CASSFRGQDQETQYF. The CDR3 DNA sequence: TGTGCCAGCAGCTTCCGGGGACAGGACCAAGAGACCCAGTACTTC.

The rearrangement joins TRBV24-1 to TRBJ1-6, with D uncertain. V was shortened by 3 bases and J by 13 bases, with 12 bases between the two germline ends. This CDR3 comprises 13 residues. In germline, CDR1 is KGHDR, CDR2 SFDVKD. The CDR3 DNA follows: TGTGCCACCAGTGATACCCTTGGGGAGCCCCTCCACTTT. Amino acid sequence: CATSDTLGEPLHF.

The chain couples TRBV7-9 to TRBJ1-4, with TRBD1 as a possible D gene (5 bases). Deletions cut 4 bases from V and 8 bases from J, with 17 bases between. CDR1 and CDR2 from the germline V gene are SEHNR and FQNEAQ (reference sequence). The CDR3 runs to 15 residues. DNA of the CDR3: TGTGCCAGCAGCTGGGGCCGGGCCCCGGGGGAAAAACTGTTTTTT. Its protein product is CASSWGRAPGEKLFF.

Concerning this clonotype itself: An end of the junction differs from the germline gene, which may be a read error. The chain employs TRBV6-5 and TRBJ1-5; D remains ambiguous. The germline V gene encodes CDR1 MNHEY and CDR2 SVGAGI. The CDR3 sequence is 17 residues long. The CDR3 is CAISYAGQIISNQPQHF. DNA for the CDR3: TGTGCCATCAGTTACGCGGGCCAGATCATTAGCAATCAGCCCCAGCATTTT.

This clonotype was counted at least ten times. DNA for the CDR3: TGTGCCAGCAGCTCCTTGACTGGATCCTACGAGCAGTACTTC. Protein: CASSSLTGSYEQYF. The chain employs TRBV7-6 and TRBJ2-7; D is unresolved. V dropped 4 bases and J dropped 1 base, with 11 bases sitting between them. The germline V gene has CDR1 SGHVS and CDR2 FNYEAQ. The CDR3 consists of 14 residues.

This clonotype was counted a single time. The chain joins TRBV12-3 or TRBV12-4 to TRBJ1-2; D remains unclear. V was clipped by 3 bases and J by 0 bases, with 26 bases between them. The CDR3 loop spans 20 amino acids. This CDR3 is CASSFNEGNWARPSNYGYTF. The CDR3 nucleotides read TGTGCCAGCAGTTTTAACGAGGGAAATTGGGCCCGCCCGTCTAACTATGGCTACACCTTC.

This clonotype was seen only a few times. CDR3 DNA: TGTGCCAGCAGCTCACCGGGACTAGCGGGAGCCTACGAGCAGTACTTC. It yields the protein CASSSPGLAGAYEQYF. V usage is TRBV7-9 and J usage is TRBJ2-7, with 14 nucleotides matching TRBD2. After removal of 4 bases from V and 2 bases from J, the junction contained 4 bases not matched to a gene. Germline lookup yields CDR1 SEHNR and CDR2 FQNEAQ (reference sequence). The CDR3 has 16 amino acids.

The CDR3 DNA is TGTGCCAGCAAAGGGGGCGGCAATTCACCCCTCCACTTT. It is translated as CASKGGGNSPLHF. V is TRBV6-1 and J is TRBJ1-6; 7 bases fit TRBD1. The V segment lost 7 bases and the J segment 7 bases; nucleotides outside the gene matches: 4. This CDR3 spans 13 amino acids. The germline V gene has CDR1 MNHNS and CDR2 SASEGT.

This clonotype was recorded a few times. The CDR3 protein is CASSHRTDTYEQYF. CDR3 sequence (DNA): TGTGCCAGCAGTCACCGGACAGATACCTACGAGCAGTACTTC. The chain is built from TRBV7-9 and TRBJ2-7; D possibly corresponds to TRBD1 (6 bases). Trimming left V 6 bases short and J 2 bases short, with 14 bases between. Germline loops: CDR1 SEHNR, CDR2 FQNEAQ (reference sequence). The CDR3 totals 14 residues.

There are many counts of this clonotype. The genes are TRBV7-2 and TRBJ1-5; D call uncertain. The V and J ends lost 2 bases and 1 base respectively, with 12 bases between them. Looked up from germline, CDR1 is SGHTA and CDR2 is FQGNSA. This CDR3 is built from 16 residues. The CDR3 spells CASSLLVGQSNQPQHF. CDR3 nucleotides: TGTGCCAGCAGCTTACTTGTAGGGCAGAGCAATCAGCCCCAGCATTTT.

The rearrangement links TRBV29-1 to TRBJ1-3; D might be TRBD1 (5 bases). CDR3 size: 16 residues. Germline loops: CDR1 SQVTM, CDR2 ANQGSEA. The CDR3 here is CSARDTLARGGNTIYF. CDR3 DNA sequence: TGCAGTGCTAGAGATACTCTGGCAAGGGGTGGAAACACCATATATTTT.

The chain combines TRBV7-8 with TRBJ1-6; 8 bases agree with TRBD1. CDR3 length: 16 residues. V was clipped by 5 bases and J by 8 bases; unmatched bases: 11. Germline CDR1 SGHVS, CDR2 FQNEAQ. The CDR3 reads CASSPQGAGAHSPLHF. The CDR3 DNA reads as TGTGCCAGCAGCCCCCAGGGGGCGGGGGCTCATTCACCCCTCCACTTT. Complete variable domain (other parts from reference TRBV7-8 and TRBJ1-6): GAGVSQSPRYKVAKRGQDVALRCDPISGHVSLFWYQQALGQGPEFLTYFQNEAQLDKSGLPSDRFFAERPEGSVSTLKIQRTQQEDSAVYLCASSPQGAGAHSPLHFGNGTRLTVT.

The chain employs TRBV7-9 and TRBJ2-7, with D tentatively TRBD1 (6 bases). Trimming left V 3 bases short and J 7 bases short, with 19 bases between. Germline-derived CDR1 and CDR2 are SEHNR and FQNEAQ (reference sequence). This CDR3 is built from 15 residues. CDR3 nucleotides: TGTGCCAGCAGCTTCCCCCAGGGGAACACCGGGGAGCAGTACTTC. This codes for CASSFPQGNTGEQYF.

V is TRBV6-1 and J is TRBJ2-5; D gene ambiguous. CDR1 and CDR2 from the germline V gene are MNHNS and SASEGT. The CDR3 contains 12 residues. The germline V and J ends were trimmed by 5 bases and 2 bases, with 6 bases remaining between them. CDR3 in DNA: TGTGCCAGCAGTCCCTGGCAAGAGACCCAGTACTTC. Protein: CASSPWQETQYF.

This clonotype was counted only a few times. The gene calls are TRBV7-9 and TRBJ2-7; possibly TRBD2 for D (5 bases). Between the trimmed V and J ends, which lost 4 bases and 6 bases, there was a span of 16 bases. Germline CDR1 reads SEHNR; CDR2 reads FQNEAQ (reference sequence). The CDR3 has 14 residues. The CDR3 nucleotides are TGTGCCAGCAGCTCCCGACCGGCTAGCCTCGAGCAGTACTTC. This gives the protein CASSSRPASLEQYF.

The sample holds many counts of this clonotype. V gene TRBV5-1 combines with J gene TRBJ1-1, with TRBD1 matching over 7 bases. The V and J ends lost 4 bases and 0 bases, in that order; junction bases with no gene match: 3. The germline V gene encodes CDR1 SGHRS and CDR2 YFSETQ. The length of the CDR3 is 14 residues. CDR3 sequence reads: CASSVGQVNTEAFF. The CDR3 DNA follows: TGCGCCAGCAGCGTCGGACAGGTGAACACTGAAGCTTTCTTT.

This sequence joins TRBV24-1 and TRBJ1-1; the D gene is possibly TRBD1 (6 bases). Germline V gene data show CDR1 as KGHDR and CDR2 as SFDVKD. V was shortened by 5 bases and J by 11 bases, with 17 bases between the two germline ends. The CDR3 has 13 residues. This chain's CDR3 is CATSGGGRDEAFF. The CDR3 DNA is TGTGCCACCAGTGGCGGGGGGCGGGATGAGGCTTTCTTT.

This clonotype appeared many times. The chain recombines TRBV7-9 with TRBJ1-1; D unclear. CDR3 size: 12 residues. Trimming stripped 3 bases from V and 7 bases from J, with 9 bases between. Germline V CDR1 and CDR2: SEHNR, FQNEAQ (reference sequence). CDR3 in amino acids: CASSLWTDEAFF. CDR3 in DNA: TGTGCCAGCAGCTTGTGGACGGATGAAGCTTTCTTT.

There are many counts of this clonotype. This rearrangement joins TRBV20-1 to TRBJ1-5; no reliable D call. The CDR3 totals 13 residues. The V and J ends lost 2 bases and 5 bases respectively, with 10 bases between them. The V gene's germline CDR1 is DFQATT and CDR2 SNEGSKA (reference sequence). The CDR3 nucleotides are TGCAGTGCTAGAAAGGCACTGGATCAGCCCCAGCATTTT. Its translation: CSARKALDQPQHF.

The sample holds a few counts of this clonotype. The chain recombines TRBV2 with TRBJ1-2, with TRBD1 as a possible D gene (5 bases). V lost 6 bases, J lost 3 bases, and 11 bases lay in between. This CDR3 contains 13 residues. Germline V gives CDR1 SNHLY, CDR2 FYNNEI. CDR3 nucleotide sequence: TGTGCCAGCAGCCCGGGACGGTACTATGGCTACACCTTC. This codes for CASSPGRYYGYTF.

The chain employs TRBV29-1 and TRBJ1-2; 9 bases fit TRBD1. With 7 bases clipped from V and 8 bases from J, the junction kept 11 bases outside the gene matches. The CDR3 sequence is 13 residues long. Looked up from germline, CDR1 is SQVTM and CDR2 is ANQGSEA. The CDR3 DNA follows: TGCAGCGATTCCCCGGGACAGGGTCGAGGCTACACCTTC. Translated: CSDSPGQGRGYTF.

This clonotype was seen repeatedly, ten times or more. This chain joins TRBV7-9 and TRBJ1-1; maybe TRBD1 (6 bases). CDR3 length: 15 amino acids. V was cut by 3 bases and J by 2 bases, with 13 bases left in between. Germline V gene sequence: CDR1 SEHNR, CDR2 FQNEAQ (reference sequence). CDR3 sequence (DNA): TGTGCCAGCAGCTTGCAGGGGTGGCGAAACACTGAAGCTTTCTTT. Protein product: CASSLQGWRNTEAFF.

The rearrangement links TRBV7-2 to TRBJ1-3; the D is unclear. V shed 6 bases and J shed 0 bases, with 18 bases lying between them. This CDR3 contains 17 residues. Germline V gene sequence: CDR1 SGHTA, CDR2 FQGNSA. This CDR3 reads CASSDSVGKTSGNTIYF. The DNA for the CDR3 is TGTGCCAGCAGTGACTCGGTGGGGAAGACCTCTGGAAACACCATATATTTT.

The sample holds a few counts of this clonotype. The chain uses TRBV24-1 and TRBJ2-3, with 8 nucleotides matching TRBD2. Looked up from germline, CDR1 is KGHDR and CDR2 is SFDVKD. After removal of 4 bases from V and 3 bases from J, the junction contained 8 bases not matched to a gene. The CDR3 extends over 16 amino acids. The CDR3 bases are TGTGCCACCAGTGAAGGCGGGAGGAGTTGGACAGATACGCAGTATTTT. Its translation: CATSEGGRSWTDTQYF.

The chain carries TRBV5-2 and TRBJ1-4; the D call TRBD1 from the table was never checked on the DNA. TRBV5-2 is a documented pseudogene. The CDR3 runs to 14 residues. In nucleotides, the CDR3 is TGTGCCAGCAATAAGGGACCGCTTAATGAAAAACTGTTTTTT. Protein product: CASNKGPLNEKLFF.

The chain couples TRBV20-1 to TRBJ2-7, with 10 bases identical to TRBD2. Germline V CDR1 and CDR2: DFQATT, SNEGSKA (reference sequence). V shed 6 bases, J shed 3 bases, and the junction held 11 bases outside the gene matches. This CDR3 is 15 amino acids long. The CDR3: CSAVAASGSIYEQYF. CDR3 DNA: TGCAGTGCCGTAGCGGCTAGCGGGAGTATCTACGAGCAGTACTTC.

About this clonotype: At one end, the junction sequence differs from germline, possibly due to a read error. This sequence joins TRBV20-1 and TRBJ1-4; TRBD1 aligns across 7 bases. The CDR3 runs 15 residues. CDR1 is DFQATT, CDR2 SNEGSKA, per germline (reference sequence). The CDR3 nucleotides are TGCAGTGCTACCCGGGACAGCGCAACTAATGAAGAACTGTTTTTT. Translating gives CSATRDSATNEELFF.